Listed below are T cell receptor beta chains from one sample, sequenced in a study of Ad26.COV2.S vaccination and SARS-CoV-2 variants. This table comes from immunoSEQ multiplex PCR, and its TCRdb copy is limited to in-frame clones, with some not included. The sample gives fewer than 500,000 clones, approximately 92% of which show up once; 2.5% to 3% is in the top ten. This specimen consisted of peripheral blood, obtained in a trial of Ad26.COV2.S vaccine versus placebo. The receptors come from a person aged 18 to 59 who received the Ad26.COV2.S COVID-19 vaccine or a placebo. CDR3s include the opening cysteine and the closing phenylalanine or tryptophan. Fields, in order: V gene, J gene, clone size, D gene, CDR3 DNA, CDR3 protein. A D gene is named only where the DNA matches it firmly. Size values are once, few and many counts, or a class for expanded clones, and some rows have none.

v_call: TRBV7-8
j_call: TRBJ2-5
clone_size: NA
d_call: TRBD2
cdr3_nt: TGTGCCAGCAGCTTCGGGGGGTTCGAGACCCAGTACTTC
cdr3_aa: CASSFGGFETQYF

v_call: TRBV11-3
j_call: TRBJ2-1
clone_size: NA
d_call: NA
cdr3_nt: TGTGCCAGCAGCTTAGATTCAAGGAGGGAGCAGTTCTTC
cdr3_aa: CASSLDSRREQFF

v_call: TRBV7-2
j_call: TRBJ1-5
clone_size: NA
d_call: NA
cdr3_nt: TGTGCCAGCAGCTTCAGGACAGCGGGGTTTGACCAGCATTTT
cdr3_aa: CASSFRTAGFDQHF

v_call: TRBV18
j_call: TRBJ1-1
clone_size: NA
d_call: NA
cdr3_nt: TGTGCCAGCTCACCCACCAGGGGGAACACTGAAGCTTTCTTT
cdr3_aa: CASSPTRGNTEAFF

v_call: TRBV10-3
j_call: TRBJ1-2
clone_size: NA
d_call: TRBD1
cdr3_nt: TGTGCCATCAGTGAGTCTGGACAGGGGCGCTACACCTTC
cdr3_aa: CAISESGQGRYTF

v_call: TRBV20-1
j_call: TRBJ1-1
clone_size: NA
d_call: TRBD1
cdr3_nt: TGCAGTGCTAGTGACGATATTAGACTGACAGGGGAAGCTTTCTTT
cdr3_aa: CSASDDIRLTGEAFF

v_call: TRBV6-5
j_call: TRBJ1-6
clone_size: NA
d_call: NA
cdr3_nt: TGTGCCAGCACCCGCCGCGGGGCGAGGAATTCACCCCTCCACTTT
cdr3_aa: CASTRRGARNSPLHF

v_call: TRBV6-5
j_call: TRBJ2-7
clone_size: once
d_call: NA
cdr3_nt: TGTGCCAGCAGGCACGATATAGCTACAGACTACGAGCAGTACTTC
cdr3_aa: CASRHDIATDYEQYF

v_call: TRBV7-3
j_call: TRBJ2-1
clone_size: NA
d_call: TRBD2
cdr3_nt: TGTGCCAGCAGCTCGAGCGGGAGTATCTTCAATGAGCAGTTCTTC
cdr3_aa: CASSSSGSIFNEQFF

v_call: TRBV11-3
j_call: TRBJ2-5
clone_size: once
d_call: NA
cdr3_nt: TGTGCCAGCAGCTTCCTGGAGACCCAGTACTTC
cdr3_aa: CASSFLETQYF

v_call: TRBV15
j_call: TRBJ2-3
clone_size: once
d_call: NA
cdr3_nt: TGTGCCACCAGCAGAGATAATGTCCCCGGTACGCAGTATTTT
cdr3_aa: CATSRDNVPGTQYF

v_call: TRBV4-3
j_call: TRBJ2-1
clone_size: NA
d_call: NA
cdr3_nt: TGCGCCAGCAGCCAAGATCCTGTAGGGGGGATACGCTCCTACAATGAGCAGTTCTTC
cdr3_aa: CASSQDPVGGIRSYNEQFF

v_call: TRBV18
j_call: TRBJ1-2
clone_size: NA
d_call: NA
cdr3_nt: TGTGCCAGCTCACCATCTAACGACCCCAACTATGGCTACACCTTC
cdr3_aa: CASSPSNDPNYGYTF

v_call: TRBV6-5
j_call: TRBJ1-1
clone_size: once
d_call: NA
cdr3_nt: TGTGCCAGCACCCGAGGGGCGGTGAACACTGAAGCTTTCTTT
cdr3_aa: CASTRGAVNTEAFF

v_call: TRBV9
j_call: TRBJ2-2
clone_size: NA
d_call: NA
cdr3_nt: TGTGCCAGCACCGAAGGAAGAACCAACACCGGGGAGCTGTTTTTT
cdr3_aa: CASTEGRTNTGELFF

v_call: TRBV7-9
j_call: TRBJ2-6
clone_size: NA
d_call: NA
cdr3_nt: TGTGCCAGCAGCTTAGTCGTCGCTTCCTCTGGGGCCAACGTCCTGACTTTC
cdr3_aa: CASSLVVASSGANVLTF

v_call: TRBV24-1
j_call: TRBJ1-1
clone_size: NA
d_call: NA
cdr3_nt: TGTGCCACCAGTGAGGTACGGGGGCGGGCTGGGGCTTTCTTT
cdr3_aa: CATSEVRGRAGAFF

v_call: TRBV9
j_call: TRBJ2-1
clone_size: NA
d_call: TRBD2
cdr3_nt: TGTGCCAGCAGCGAGACCGGGACTAGCCCCTACAATGAGCAGTTCTTC
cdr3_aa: CASSETGTSPYNEQFF

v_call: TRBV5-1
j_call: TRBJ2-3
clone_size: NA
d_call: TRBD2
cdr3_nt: TGCGCCAGCAGCTCCTTAGCGGGGAGCACAGATACGCAGTATTTT
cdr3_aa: CASSSLAGSTDTQYF

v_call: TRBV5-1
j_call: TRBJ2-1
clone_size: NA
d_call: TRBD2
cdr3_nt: TGCGCCAGCAGCGGATGGGGAGGGGTCCAAAACCGATACAATGAGCAGTTCTTC
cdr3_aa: CASSGWGGVQNRYNEQFF

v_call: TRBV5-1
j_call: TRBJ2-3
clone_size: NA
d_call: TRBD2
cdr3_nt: TGCGCCAGCAGCTTGACTAGCGGGGACACAGATACGCAGTATTTT
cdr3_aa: CASSLTSGDTDTQYF

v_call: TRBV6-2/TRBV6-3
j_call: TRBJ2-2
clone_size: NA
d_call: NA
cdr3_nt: TGTGCCAGCAGTACTATGACACCGAACACCGGGGAGCTGTTTTTT
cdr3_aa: CASSTMTPNTGELFF

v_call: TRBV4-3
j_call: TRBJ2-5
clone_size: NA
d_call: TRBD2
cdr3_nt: TGCGCCAGCAGCCAGGACGCTTGGGGAGCGGGGGCAGAGACCCAGTACTTC
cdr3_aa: CASSQDAWGAGAETQYF

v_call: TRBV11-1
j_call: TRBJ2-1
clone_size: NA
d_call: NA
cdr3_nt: TGTGCCAGCAGCTCCGGGACTCAGCTGTACAATGAGCAGTTCTTC
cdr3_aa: CASSSGTQLYNEQFF

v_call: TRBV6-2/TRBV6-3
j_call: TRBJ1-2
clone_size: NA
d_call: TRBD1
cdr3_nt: TGTGCCAGCAGTTACCGGGACAGGGGGCGACTTAACTATGGCTACACCTTC
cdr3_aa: CASSYRDRGRLNYGYTF

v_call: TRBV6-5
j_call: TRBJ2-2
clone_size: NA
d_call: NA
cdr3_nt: TGTGCCAGCAGTTACGTCCCCCCTACGAACACCGGGGAGCTGTTTTTT
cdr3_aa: CASSYVPPTNTGELFF

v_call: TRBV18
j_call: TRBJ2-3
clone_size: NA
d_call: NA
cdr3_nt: TGTGCCAGCTCAGGGGACAGCACAGATACGCAGTATTTT
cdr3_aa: CASSGDSTDTQYF

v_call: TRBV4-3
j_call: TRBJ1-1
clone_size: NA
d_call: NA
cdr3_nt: TGCGCCAGCAGCCAAGAATGGGAATTTGGTGAAGCTTTCTTT
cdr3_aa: CASSQEWEFGEAFF

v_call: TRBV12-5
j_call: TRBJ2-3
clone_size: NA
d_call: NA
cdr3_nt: TGTGCTAGTGGTTTGGCAGGCCGGTATACGCAGTATTTT
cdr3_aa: CASGLAGRYTQYF

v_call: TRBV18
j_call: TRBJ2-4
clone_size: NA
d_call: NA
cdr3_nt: TGTGCCAGCTCACCAGTAGGGGTCAACATTCAGTACTTC
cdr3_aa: CASSPVGVNIQYF

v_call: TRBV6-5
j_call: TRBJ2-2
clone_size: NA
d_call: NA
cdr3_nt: TGTGCCAGCAGTTCTGCACCCGCCGGGGAGCTGTTTTTT
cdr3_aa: CASSSAPAGELFF